Sequencing of this T cell receptor beta chain was carried out in a study of blood T cell repertoires in COVID-19. Across the whole study: Acute and convalescent COVID-19 samples came from the United States, Italy and Spain. In each case, the material was cDNA or gDNA derived from T cells, B-cell-depleted T cells, or PBMCs.

Germline V CDR1 and CDR2: ENHRY, SYGVKD. This CDR3 region has 14 residues. V was shortened by 6 bases and J by 8 bases, with 14 bases between the two germline ends. Per the original methods: Amplification from reference gene primers served as the basis for estimated nucleated cell counts. Clones were read by immunoSEQ multiplex PCR, and TCRdb kept only the in-frame ones, dropping some. V, J and clone size are taken as reported in that table, and D and trimming were inferred from the DNA itself. The profile shows 35,000 to 45,000 clones, about 78% of them singletons. The source is a man aged 70 or older with active or convalescent COVID-19. The rearrangement links TRBV10-3 to TRBJ1-6; D gene uncertain. What was sequenced was peripheral blood. CDR3 protein: CAISGAAEDSPLHF. CDR3 coding DNA: TGTGCCATCAGCGGCGCAGCAGAGGATTCACCCCTCCACTTT.